This T cell receptor beta chain was retrieved from a study of cytomegalovirus exposure and HLA in healthy donors (dated by TCRdb to between 2016 and 2019). Describing the broader study: An earlier analysis of some 620 of the donors reported over 250 Gb of sequence data and 95 million to 120 million unique TCR beta sequences obtained from around 180 million T cells. An early release covering 500 to 750 HLA-typed donors comprised approximately 300 gigabases of sequencing data and around 85 million unique TCR sequences. Among the roughly 400 genotyped donors, more than 70% belonged to the genetic ancestry cluster associated with self-reported Caucasian donors. The study aimed to test whether cataloging public T cell receptors could reveal signatures of past pathogen exposure. Using immunosequencing, the study profiled T cell repertoires from about 620 subjects and related those repertoires to cytomegalovirus serostatus. A separate validation cohort of 100 to 150 different subjects was used in addition to the roughly 720-subject first cohort. To predict cytomegalovirus infection status, the study combined high-throughput TCR immunosequencing, statistical association of individual TCRs with disease status, and machine learning. A later analysis re-examined previously published TCR beta repertoires from hundreds of donors and added high-resolution HLA genotyping to investigate patterns of TCR occurrence. Rather than using new phenotypic data, the later analysis identified candidate immune exposures from TCR beta sequences and from how often those sequences occurred across donors. An earlier analysis of 587 of the donors used high-throughput TCR beta sequencing to judge whether each TCR beta V gene segment behaved as functional or pseudogenic. Donor age, sex, ethnicity and CMV serostatus were compiled alongside the repertoire data. Genome-wide SNP genotypes for about 65% of the 666 donors were used in a later genetic analysis, which treated that subset as a discovery cohort. Every discovery cohort repertoire had been produced on one sequencing platform. Class I and class II HLA loci were covered by the typing at four-digit resolution. The number of donors typed differed by locus, with about 629-640 for A, B, C, DRB1 and DQB1, around 520 for DQA1, 606 for DPA1, and over 400 for DPB1. Four or five DR-DQ haplotypes were handled as single units for association and clustering because linkage in the cohort was strong. Across under 500 genotyped donors of the cohort, an average of about 240,000 unique TCR beta nucleotide sequences per donor were sequenced, and roughly 20% of those sequences were non-productive.

What the authors observed across the whole study: A few of the identified cytomegalovirus-associated TCR beta chains were confirmed in vitro to be specific for cytomegalovirus antigens. Because HLA typing was unavailable for some donors at each locus, only the typed subset was used in association tests. The classifier was reported to diagnose cytomegalovirus status with high specificity and sensitivity in both the original and validation cohorts. A total of 164 TCR beta chains were listed by the study as associated with cytomegalovirus. For the cohort, immune exposure information was limited to CMV serostatus. In a later analysis, most CMV-associated TCR beta chains were found to appear HLA-restricted, with HLA associations seemingly driven largely by CMV exposure. In a later genetic analysis, a missense DCLRE1C variant was associated with V-gene and J-gene trimming of TCR beta chains, and the association was replicated in an independent cohort. Some IMGT-functional V segments, including TRBV6-2 and TRBV6-3, could not be told apart with the 87-base-pair reads, so those segments were excluded. The sequencing pipeline was judged likely to have produced a cluster of highly shared sequence variants as a technical artifact. In a later analysis, 16,951 TCR beta sequences were associated with specific HLA alleles at a false discovery rate of 0.05. Assigning TCR associations to individual alleles was difficult when HLA alleles, especially DR and DQ, strongly co-occurred. Sequencing depth was assumed to be roughly uniform across donors in the presence/absence analyses, though that assumption may not hold. According to a later analysis, TCR association rates differed among HLA loci, with DRB1 alleles showing the most associated TCRs and HLA-C alleles showing the fewest. In a later genetic analysis, fewer N-insertions in productive TCRs were reported among donors in an Asian-associated ancestry cluster than the 666-donor mean. A later analysis found that HLA-associated TCR beta chains were more clonally expanded and had lower generation probabilities than equally common non-associated chains. Correlated functional status among segregating V segments might be attributable to linkage disequilibrium, but an unknown experimental factor could not be ruled out. This cohort had only TCR beta chains sequenced, and the lack of alpha or paired-chain data limited which features could be detected. Most TCR sequences were observed very rarely across donors, whereas some public TCRs were present in many individuals. Broadly in line with IMGT annotations, most TCR beta V segments showed up in productive rearrangements about 90% or about 30% of the time in an earlier analysis of several hundred of the donors. Because counts were too low, some 17 rarely observed V segments, including chromosome 9 orphons, were excluded from the earlier analysis of fewer than 650 of the donors. It was suggested by the authors that the approach could potentially be generalized to other disease states and immunological phenotypes. Several of the top co-occurrence clusters appeared to be linked to parvovirus B19, influenza, CMV and Epstein-Barr virus, according to a later analysis. A further reported finding was that TCR beta sequences accurately predicted the HLA-A and HLA-B alleles for most subjects in the first cohort.

The cohort consisted of hundreds of healthy bone marrow donors. At the time of sampling, every cohort member was nominally healthy, though immune exposures that went unrecorded were likely present. The donor was CMV seronegative and belonged to the group of 320 or so seronegative cohort members. Each donor provided a peripheral blood sample, and peripheral blood mononuclear cells were used for TCR beta sequencing. Genomic DNA extraction from the blood cell samples was performed with the Qiagen DNeasy Blood Extraction Kit. A note on this clone: Its antigen is not yet known. The junction departs from germline at one end; a sequencing error may be responsible. Other DNA sequences in this sample translate to the same CDR3.

Library preparation was by the immunoSEQ multiplex PCR assay. A mixture of 60 forward primers for TCR Vbeta segments and 13 reverse primers for TCR Jbeta segments was used in the multiplex PCR. A multiplex PCR assay on genomic DNA amplified the CDR3 region of rearranged TCR beta genes. Amplified TCR beta libraries were sequenced as 87-base-pair reads on the Illumina HiSeq System. In the original analysis: A later analysis tallied 80 million to 95 million unique TCR beta chains across the 666 repertoires, and approximately 12 million of those chains were shared by two or more donors. Raw reads were error-corrected and collapsed into unique sequences with a nearest-neighbor algorithm that merged closely related sequences to remove PCR and sequencing errors. V, D and J gene segments were assigned by aligning CDR3 sequences to IMGT reference sequences. For a sequence to be retained, a match of at least six nucleotides to both a V gene segment and a J gene segment was required. Rearrangements were classified as productive when the CDR3 lacked stop codons and remained in frame with V and J, and all other rearrangements were classified as non-productive. Following IMGT convention, CDR3 was defined as the stretch from the second conserved V-encoded cysteine up to the conserved J-encoded phenylalanine. The earlier analysis of 500 to 600 of the donors excluded sequences that lacked an unambiguous match to a single V gene segment. An earlier analysis of over 450 of the donors classified V segments as functional when productive rearrangements were above 56.7% and as segregating when the standard deviation between donors was above 5%. A statistical classification framework was built to diagnose cytomegalovirus status from the catalog of TCR beta chain sequences. A later analysis assigned V and J genes by comparing TCR nucleotide sequences with IMGT/GENE-DB human TR gene sequences. The TCRdist pipeline was used in a later analysis to assign CDR3 sequences and most-parsimonious VDJ recombination scenarios. In a later analysis, each TCR beta chain was defined by its CDR3 amino acid sequence together with its V-gene family, and reads without a unique V-gene family were excluded. In a later analysis, 500 to 650 highly shared, low-generation-probability nucleotide sequences were removed to address suspected cross-contamination and a sequencing artifact. In a later analysis, a clonal expansion index was calculated for each public chain from normalized within-repertoire ranks of inferred template counts. In a later analysis, generation probabilities were computed using a VDJ recombination model fitted to out-of-frame rearrangements, and the results were checked against IGoR. In a later analysis, TCR-TCR, TCR-HLA and TCR-CMV co-occurrence was scored with hypergeometric tests, and a repertoire-size bias correction was applied to TCR pairs. To estimate false discovery rates, a later analysis permuted the HLA or CMV assignments 20 times. In a later analysis, co-occurring TCRs were grouped using DBSCAN, and TCRdist sequence similarity was added for clustering within HLA-allele-positive subsets. Repertoires with fewer than 30,000 or more than 120,000 public chains were left out of co-occurrence clustering, as were five repertoires with anomalous nucleotide sharing. TCRdb carries this immuneACCESS record with in-frame sequences only. Its versions omit some clonotypes, under half of them owing to an unresolved V gene in the studies checked, with the rest unexplained. From that table come the V and J calls and clone size; the DNA was used to work out D and trimming. The sample table shows 90,000 to 110,000 clones, and approximately 86% are seen once. Together, the top ten hold approximately 6.1% of the sample.

The CDR3 starts with the cysteine, ends with the phenylalanine, and has 17 residues. Just the 51-base CDR3 DNA is kept, in frame starting at base 1. CDR1 and CDR2 are drawn from the germline V gene: MGHRA, YSYEKL. Rearrangement joined TRBV4-1 to TRBJ2-7; matching of 6 bases hints at TRBD2 as the D gene. The TCR was taken from a man aged 18 to 29 in good health and CMV-seronegative. Sequencing input: PBMCs. The CDR3 protein sequence reads: CASSLSSGGAQRYEQYF. In nucleotide form, the sequence is TGCGCCAGCAGCCTTTCTAGTGGAGGGGCGCAACGCTACGAACAGTACTTC.